The 27 T cell receptor beta chains below all came from one sample that was sequenced in a study of cytotoxic CD8 clonotypes in ibrutinib-treated CLL (dated by TCRdb to 2020 to 2023). Library generation was performed with the immunoSEQ multiplex PCR assay. TCRdb limited this immuneACCESS table to in-frame rearrangements with V and J called. A share of clones is missing; checked studies link under half to unresolved V genes, and the rest is unexplained. This sample lists over 70,000 clones; around 83% were detected once. The ten most abundant clones make up around 5.4% of the sample. Sequenced material: PBMCs, taken before ibrutinib treatment. The receptors were gathered from a human donor with chronic lymphocytic leukemia.

This chain connects TRBV7-3 to TRBJ2-1; weak D call: TRBD2 (5 bases). Germline V gives CDR1 SGHTA, CDR2 FQGTGA. CDR3 length: 13 residues. Trimming left V 5 bases short and J 5 bases short, with 10 bases between. The CDR3 reads CASSPRGHNEQFF. In DNA form, the CDR3 reads TGTGCCAGCAGCCCCCGCGGGCACAATGAGCAGTTCTTC.

The chain employs TRBV30 and TRBJ2-5; 8 bases are a match to TRBD2. The CDR3 is 14 amino acids. Germline loops: CDR1 GTSNPN, CDR2 SVGIG (reference sequence). Trimming at V came to 3 bases and at J to 6 bases, leaving 9 bases not matched to a gene. The CDR3 DNA sequence: TGTGCCTGGAGGCTAGCGGGTGGGGGCCAGACCCAGTACTTC. Translation gives CAWRLAGGGQTQYF.

This chain uses TRBV6-5 with TRBJ2-3, with TRBD2 identical over 8 bases. This CDR3 has 16 residues. Germline values: CDR1 MNHEY, CDR2 SVGAGI. V shed 0 bases, J shed 5 bases, and the junction held 7 bases outside the gene matches. The CDR3, as DNA: TGTGCCAGCAGTTACTCAGGTAGCGGGAATGTAGATACGCAGTATTTT. Amino acids: CASSYSGSGNVDTQYF.

This clone was recorded only once. V and J are TRBV6-4 and TRBJ1-2; 7 bases map to TRBD1. Trimming removed 6 bases from V and 3 bases from J; junction bases left unmatched: 7. This CDR3 region has 14 residues. Per the germline V gene, CDR1 is MRHNA and CDR2 is SNTAGT. CDR3: CASRIDTGDYGYTF. The CDR3 region has the DNA TGTGCCAGCAGAATCGACACAGGGGACTATGGCTACACCTTC.

The chain joins TRBV30 to TRBJ2-5; 7 nucleotides agree with TRBD1. Trimming removed 2 bases from V and 5 bases from J; junction bases left unmatched: 5. The CDR3 extends over 13 amino acids. Germline V lookup: CDR1 GTSNPN, CDR2 SVGIG (reference sequence). The CDR3 protein is CAWSHRGGETQYF. CDR3 sequence (DNA): TGTGCCTGGAGTCACAGGGGTGGTGAGACCCAGTACTTC.

CDR3 sequence: CASSAQGRGSYEQYF. The CDR3 DNA sequence: TGTGCCAGCAGCGCCCAGGGAAGAGGGAGTTACGAGCAGTACTTC. This chain joins TRBV9 and TRBJ2-7; D is perhaps TRBD1 or TRBD2 (5 bases each). In germline, CDR1 is SGDLS, CDR2 YYNGEE. V was shortened by 3 bases and J by 4 bases, with 17 bases between the two germline ends. This CDR3 region has 15 residues. The full variable domain, its missing parts supplied by reference TRBV9 and TRBJ2-7, is DSGVTQTPKHLITATGQRVTLRCSPRSGDLSVYWYQQSLDQGLQFLIQYYNGEERAKGNILERFSAQQFPDLHSELNLSSLELGDSALYFCASSAQGRGSYEQYFGPGTRLTVT.

This chain links TRBV28 with TRBJ1-5; TRBD1 agrees at 9 bases. With V trimmed by 3 bases and J by 1 base, 1 base remained unmatched. The CDR3 runs 15 residues. Germline CDR1 MDHEN, CDR2 SYDVKM. This chain's CDR3 is CASSLDRGSNQPQHF. The DNA of the CDR3 is TGTGCCAGCAGTTTGGACAGGGGAAGCAATCAGCCCCAGCATTTT.

The V and J genes are TRBV28 and TRBJ1-1, with a tentative D call TRBD1 (5 bases). This CDR3 has 11 residues. The germline V and J ends were trimmed by 2 bases and 10 bases, with 8 bases remaining between them. From germline, CDR1 is MDHEN and CDR2 SYDVKM. CDR3 DNA sequence: TGTGCCAGCAGTTTACGGGACGGAGCTTTCTTT. This gives the protein CASSLRDGAFF.

V and J are TRBV28 and TRBJ1-1; weak D call: TRBD1 (6 bases). This CDR3 spans 15 amino acids. The ends were cut back, 3 bases at V and 0 bases at J, with 11 bases in the middle. CDR1 MDHEN and CDR2 SYDVKM come from the germline V gene. CDR3 sequence reads: CASSFTGHMNTEAFF. CDR3 DNA: TGTGCCAGCAGTTTCACGGGACACATGAACACTGAAGCTTTCTTT.

V is TRBV7-9 and J is TRBJ2-5; TRBD1 matches 10 bases. The CDR3 is made up of 17 amino acids. After removal of 4 bases from V and 4 bases from J, the junction contained 12 bases not matched to a gene. Germline V CDR1 and CDR2: SEHNR, FQNEAQ (reference sequence). The CDR3: CASSSATGGFWTETQYF. The CDR3 coding sequence is TGTGCCAGCAGCTCCGCGACAGGGGGCTTTTGGACAGAGACCCAGTACTTC. Full variable domain (rest looked up from reference TRBV7-9 and TRBJ2-5): DTGVSQNPRHKITKRGQNVTFRCDPISEHNRLYWYRQTLGQGPEFLTYFQNEAQLEKSRLLSDRFSAERPKGSFSTLEIQRTEQGDSAMYLCASSSATGGFWTETQYFGPGTRLLVL.

V usage is TRBV7-2 and J usage is TRBJ2-7, with D perhaps being TRBD1 or TRBD2 (6 bases each). This CDR3 spans 15 amino acids. From germline, CDR1 is SGHTA and CDR2 FQGNSA. Trimming removed 5 bases at V and 2 bases at J, with 16 bases between. CDR3 protein: CASSPGVRGPYEQYF. CDR3 coding DNA: TGTGCCAGCAGCCCCGGAGTCCGGGGGCCCTACGAGCAGTACTTC.

The chain links TRBV21-1 to TRBJ1-2; TRBD1, the table's D call, was not compared with the DNA. TRBV21-1 is noted as a pseudogene. The CDR3 covers 16 residues. The chain's CDR3 is CASRDMGQTTNYGYTF. The CDR3 DNA is TGTGCCAGCAGAGACATGGGACAGACCACTAACTATGGCTACACCTTC.

The rearrangement joins TRBV7-3 to TRBJ1-4; tentative D call: TRBD1 (5 bases). V was trimmed by 2 bases and J by 3 bases, leaving 10 bases between them. Germline V gene data show CDR1 as SGHTA and CDR2 as FQGTGA. The CDR3 runs 15 residues. CDR3 sequence reads: CASSLGPGSNEKLFF. The CDR3, as DNA: TGTGCCAGCAGCTTAGGCCCAGGGTCTAATGAAAAACTGTTTTTT.

The genes are TRBV29-1 and TRBJ1-2; 8 bases are shared with TRBD1. V dropped 7 bases and J dropped 7; count of bases not matched to a gene: 17. There are 15 residues in the CDR3. From germline, CDR1 is SQVTM and CDR2 ANQGSEA. The CDR3 DNA reads as TGCAGCGCCGCTACACGCTCCGGGACAGGCTTTGGCTACACCTTC. It is translated as CSAATRSGTGFGYTF. Variable domain in full (rest from reference TRBV29-1 and TRBJ1-2): SAVISQKPSRDICQRGTSLTIQCQVDSQVTMMFWYRQQPGQSLTLIATANQGSEATYESGFVIDKFPISRPNLTFSTLTVSNMSPEDSSIYLCSAATRSGTGFGYTFGSGTRLTVV.

The J gene is TRBJ2-5, the V gene TRBV4-1; the D gene could be TRBD1 or TRBD2 (5 bases each). V was cut by 0 bases and J by 6 bases, with 14 bases left in between. CDR3 size: 15 residues. Germline V gene sequence: CDR1 MGHRA, CDR2 YSYEKL. CDR3 sequence reads: CASSQDSTGPKTQYF. Written as DNA, the CDR3 is TGCGCCAGCAGCCAAGACTCGACGGGGCCCAAGACCCAGTACTTC.

This chain uses TRBV28 with TRBJ1-2; 10 bases are a match to TRBD1. Germline V lookup: CDR1 MDHEN, CDR2 SYDVKM. The CDR3 spans 15 residues. V shed 3 bases, J shed 5 bases, and the junction held 6 bases outside the gene matches. CDR3 sequence: CASSFDRTGGYGYTF. In nucleotides, the CDR3 is TGTGCCAGCAGTTTTGATCGGACAGGGGGGTATGGCTACACCTTC.

V and J are TRBV11-2 and TRBJ1-4; 11 bases agree with TRBD1. The J segment lost 6 bases and the V segment lost 2 bases, leaving 2 bases of the junction unmatched. Germline-derived CDR1 and CDR2 are SGHAT and FQNNGV. The CDR3 is 15 amino acids. The CDR3 DNA reads as TGTGCCAGCAGCTTACGGACAGGGGGCTATGAAAAACTGTTTTTT. Its protein product is CASSLRTGGYEKLFF.

This chain connects TRBV5-1 to TRBJ2-3, with TRBD2 matching 9 bases. This CDR3 contains 15 residues. V trimming: 8 bases; J trimming: 3 bases; junction bases outside the gene matches: 10. Germline V gene lookup returns CDR1 SGHRS and CDR2 YFSETQ. In DNA, the CDR3 is TGCGCCAGGGACTCGCGGGAGGGCCAAACAGATACGCAGTATTTT. Amino acid sequence: CARDSREGQTDTQYF.

The V gene is TRBV7-2, the J gene TRBJ2-7; 12 positions match TRBD1. V lost 4 bases, J lost 6 bases, and 7 bases stayed unmatched. The CDR3 is 15 residues long. Germline CDR1 and CDR2: SGHTA and FQGNSA. Here the CDR3 reads CASSSSGQGAREQYF. CDR3 bases: TGTGCCAGCAGCTCGTCGGGACAGGGGGCGCGCGAGCAGTACTTC.

CDR3 sequence (DNA): TGTGCCAGCAGTTGGGGCGGGGGGCGACTGGTGAATGAGCAGTTCTTC. Amino acids: CASSWGGGRLVNEQFF. The gene calls are TRBV27 and TRBJ2-1; 8 bases fit TRBD2. J gave up 7 bases and V 4 bases, and 12 bases lay outside the gene matches. The germline V gene has CDR1 MNHEY and CDR2 SMNVEV (reference sequence). This CDR3 is built from 16 residues.

CDR3 DNA sequence: TGTGCCAGTTTAGGGGACAGCTATGGCTACACCTTC. Its translation is CASLGDSYGYTF. The chain carries TRBV6-1 and TRBJ1-2, with 7 bases lining up with TRBD1. Trimming took 9 bases from V and 4 from J; bases not matched to a gene: 5. This CDR3 contains 12 residues. Germline V lookup: CDR1 MNHNS, CDR2 SASEGT.

The chain couples TRBV28 to TRBJ2-1; D gene ambiguous. The germline V gene has CDR1 MDHEN and CDR2 SYDVKM. The CDR3 totals 13 residues. V shed 1 base and J shed 1 base, with 2 bases lying between them. The CDR3 coding sequence is TGTGCCAGCAGTTTATCTTCCTACAATGAGCAGTTCTTC. Amino acid sequence: CASSLSSYNEQFF. Drawing the rest from reference TRBV28 and TRBJ2-1, the complete variable domain is DVKVTQSSRYLVKRTGEKVFLECVQDMDHENMFWYRQDPGLGLRLIYFSYDVKMKEKGDIPEGYSVSREKKERFSLILESASTNQTSMYLCASSLSSYNEQFFGPGTRLTVL.

The chain is built from TRBV18 and TRBJ2-1; TRBD2 matches at 8 bases. This CDR3 region has 16 residues. J lost 7 bases, V lost 4 bases, and 12 bases had no gene match. In germline, CDR1 is KGHSH, CDR2 LQKENI. The DNA of the CDR3 is TGTGCCAGCTCACGCCAACTAGCGGATTCTTTAAATGAGCAGTTCTTC. It yields the protein CASSRQLADSLNEQFF.

This chain connects TRBV11-3 to TRBJ2-7; TRBD1 matches 10 bases. With 1 base clipped from V and 4 bases from J, the junction kept 4 bases outside the gene matches. The CDR3 sequence is 15 residues long. Germline lookup yields CDR1 SGHNT and CDR2 YENEEA. The CDR3 DNA follows: TGTGCCAGCAGCTTAGGCGGGACAGGGGATTACGAGCAGTACTTC. Protein: CASSLGGTGDYEQYF.

The rearrangement uses TRBV7-3 and TRBJ2-5, with D maybe TRBD2 (5 bases). The V and J ends lost 1 base and 1 base respectively, with 7 bases between them. The CDR3 loop spans 14 amino acids. The germline V gene has CDR1 SGHTA and CDR2 FQGTGA. The CDR3 loop reads CASSLRAGQETQYF. For the CDR3, the DNA is TGTGCCAGCAGCTTAAGGGCGGGCCAAGAGACCCAGTACTTC.

This clone was picked up one time. J is TRBJ1-2 and V is TRBV19; no reliable D call. This CDR3 has 15 amino acids. In germline, CDR1 is LNHDA, CDR2 SQIVND (reference sequence). The germline V and J ends were trimmed by 3 bases and 7 bases, with 18 bases remaining between them. The CDR3 region has the DNA TGTGCCAGTAGTATTGGACGGTACGGGCTACCTGGCTACACCTTC. Amino acids: CASSIGRYGLPGYTF.

The chain has TRBV14 and TRBJ1-1; D uncertain. This CDR3 region has 13 residues. Deletions cut 1 base from V and 10 bases from J, with 13 bases between. The germline V gene encodes CDR1 SGHDN and CDR2 FVKESK. CDR3 sequence (DNA): TGTGCCAGCAGCCAAGTCGAAGGTCTTGCAGCTTTCTTT. Protein: CASSQVEGLAAFF.